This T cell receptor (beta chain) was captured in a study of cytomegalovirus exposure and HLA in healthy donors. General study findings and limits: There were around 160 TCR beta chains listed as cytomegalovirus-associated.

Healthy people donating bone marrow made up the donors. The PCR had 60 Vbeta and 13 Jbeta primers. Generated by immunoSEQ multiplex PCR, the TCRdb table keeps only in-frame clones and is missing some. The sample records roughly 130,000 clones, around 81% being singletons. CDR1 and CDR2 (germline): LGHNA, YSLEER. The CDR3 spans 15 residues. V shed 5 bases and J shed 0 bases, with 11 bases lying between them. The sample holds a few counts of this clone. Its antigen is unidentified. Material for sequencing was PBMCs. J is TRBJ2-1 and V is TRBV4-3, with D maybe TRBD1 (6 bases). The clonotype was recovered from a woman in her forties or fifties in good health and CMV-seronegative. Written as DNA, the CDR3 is TGCGCCAGCAGCTACAGGGCACGCTCCTACAATGAGCAGTTCTTC. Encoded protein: CASSYRARSYNEQFF.